Listed below are T cell receptor beta chains from one sample, sequenced in a study of cytomegalovirus exposure and HLA in healthy donors. Sequencing used immunoSEQ multiplex PCR; TCRdb keeps in-frame clones, though not all of them. Here the sample spans about 150,000 clones, approximately 71% being singletons. Sequenced sample: PBMCs. The origin of the receptors is a young man in good health and CMV-seropositive. The CDR3 runs from the conserved cysteine through the conserved F or W. The D gene is left open where the match is weak. Size tells how often a clone was seen (once, few, many) or the class of an expanded clone, and some rows leave it out.

clone size: few
J gene: TRBJ1-5
D gene: -
V gene: TRBV5-1
CDR3 DNA: TGCGCCAGCAGCCTCGAAGGAGGGGACAATCAGCCCCAGCATTTT
CDR3 protein: CASSLEGGDNQPQHF

clone size: -
J gene: TRBJ2-7
D gene: -
V gene: TRBV28
CDR3 DNA: TGTGCCAGCAGTTTAGTGGTGCCAGCGACCTACGAGCAGTACTTC
CDR3 protein: CASSLVVPATYEQYF

clone size: -
J gene: TRBJ1-2
D gene: -
V gene: TRBV7-2
CDR3 DNA: TGTGCCAGCAGCTTAGATGGGAGACATGGGACCTTC
CDR3 protein: CASSLDGRHGTF

clone size: -
J gene: TRBJ2-1
D gene: TRBD2
V gene: TRBV11-3
CDR3 DNA: TGTGCCAGCAGGAACCTCGCGGGGGGAAACAATGAGCAGTTCTTC
CDR3 protein: CASRNLAGGNNEQFF

clone size: -
J gene: TRBJ2-1
D gene: TRBD1
V gene: TRBV6-5
CDR3 DNA: TGTGCCAGCAACTCCCGGACAGGGGCCTACAATGAGCAGTTCTTC
CDR3 protein: CASNSRTGAYNEQFF

clone size: -
J gene: TRBJ1-1
D gene: -
V gene: TRBV6-6
CDR3 DNA: TGTGCCAGCAGAGAACCGACAGGGAACACTGAAGCTTTCTTT
CDR3 protein: CASREPTGNTEAFF

clone size: -
J gene: TRBJ1-2
D gene: -
V gene: TRBV27
CDR3 DNA: TGTGCCAGCAGTTTCGACATAGACTATGGCTACACCTTC
CDR3 protein: CASSFDIDYGYTF

clone size: -
J gene: TRBJ1-1
D gene: -
V gene: TRBV6-6
CDR3 DNA: TGTGCCAGCAGTTACTCCCAGGGTGGCGTATGGACTGAAGCTTTCTTT
CDR3 protein: CASSYSQGGVWTEAFF

clone size: -
J gene: TRBJ2-4
D gene: -
V gene: TRBV21-1
CDR3 DNA: TGTGCCAGCAGCAGCAATTCCGGGACAGGGTCTTGGGGCATTCAGTACTTC
CDR3 protein: CASSSNSGTGSWGIQYF

clone size: -
J gene: TRBJ1-1
D gene: TRBD1
V gene: TRBV7-9
CDR3 DNA: TGTGCCAGCTCTTACGACAGGGTTGCCACTGAAGCTTTCTTT
CDR3 protein: CASSYDRVATEAFF

clone size: -
J gene: TRBJ2-7
D gene: TRBD2
V gene: TRBV19
CDR3 DNA: TGTGCCAGTAGTATAGATCTAGCGGGAGAGGGTGAGCAGTACTTC
CDR3 protein: CASSIDLAGEGEQYF

clone size: -
J gene: TRBJ2-6
D gene: TRBD1
V gene: TRBV4-1
CDR3 DNA: TGCGCCAGCAGCCTCCAGGACAGGGGGCCGTCTTCTGGGGCCAACGTCCTGACTTTC
CDR3 protein: CASSLQDRGPSSGANVLTF

clone size: -
J gene: TRBJ2-7
D gene: TRBD1
V gene: TRBV29-1
CDR3 DNA: TGCAGCGTTGTTGAGGGGGCAGGGGGAGAGCAGTACTTC
CDR3 protein: CSVVEGAGGEQYF

clone size: -
J gene: TRBJ1-2
D gene: -
V gene: TRBV11-3
CDR3 DNA: TGTGCCAGCAGTACCAAACTCAACTATGGCTACACCTTC
CDR3 protein: CASSTKLNYGYTF

clone size: -
J gene: TRBJ2-1
D gene: -
V gene: TRBV6-6
CDR3 DNA: TGTGCCAGCAGGACTCGCTCCTACAATGAGCAGTTCTTC
CDR3 protein: CASRTRSYNEQFF

clone size: -
J gene: TRBJ1-5
D gene: -
V gene: TRBV5-1
CDR3 DNA: TGCGCCAGCAGCTTGGAAGGGGGAATATCCGGCAATCAGCCCCAGCATTTT
CDR3 protein: CASSLEGGISGNQPQHF

clone size: -
J gene: TRBJ1-2
D gene: TRBD1
V gene: TRBV4-1
CDR3 DNA: TGCGCCAGCAGCCAAGATCCGAGACAGGGGACCTATGGCTACACCTTC
CDR3 protein: CASSQDPRQGTYGYTF

clone size: -
J gene: TRBJ2-7
D gene: TRBD2
V gene: TRBV12-5
CDR3 DNA: TGTGCTAGTGGTTTGTGGTCGACTAGCGCTGGGGAGCAGTACTTC
CDR3 protein: CASGLWSTSAGEQYF

clone size: -
J gene: TRBJ1-1
D gene: -
V gene: TRBV28
CDR3 DNA: TGTGCCAGCAGTCGGGTCACTGAAGCTTTCTTT
CDR3 protein: CASSRVTEAFF

clone size: few
J gene: TRBJ2-7
D gene: TRBD2
V gene: TRBV19
CDR3 DNA: TGTGCCAGTAACCCCGGGGGGGGGCTAGGATACTCTTCCTACGAGCAGTACTTC
CDR3 protein: CASNPGGGLGYSSYEQYF

clone size: few
J gene: TRBJ1-1
D gene: -
V gene: TRBV2
CDR3 DNA: TGTGCCAGCAAGGGGCATTGGGGGGGTACCCTAGGGATTGAAGCTTTCTTT
CDR3 protein: CASKGHWGGTLGIEAFF

clone size: few
J gene: TRBJ1-2
D gene: TRBD1
V gene: TRBV6-1
CDR3 DNA: TGTGCCAGCAGTGGGGGGACAGGGACTTTACCAGTCTATGGCTACACCTTC
CDR3 protein: CASSGGTGTLPVYGYTF

clone size: -
J gene: TRBJ1-3
D gene: -
V gene: TRBV25-1
CDR3 DNA: TGTGCCAGCAGTGGGGGAGGAGATCTGGGGAACACCATATATTTT
CDR3 protein: CASSGGGDLGNTIYF